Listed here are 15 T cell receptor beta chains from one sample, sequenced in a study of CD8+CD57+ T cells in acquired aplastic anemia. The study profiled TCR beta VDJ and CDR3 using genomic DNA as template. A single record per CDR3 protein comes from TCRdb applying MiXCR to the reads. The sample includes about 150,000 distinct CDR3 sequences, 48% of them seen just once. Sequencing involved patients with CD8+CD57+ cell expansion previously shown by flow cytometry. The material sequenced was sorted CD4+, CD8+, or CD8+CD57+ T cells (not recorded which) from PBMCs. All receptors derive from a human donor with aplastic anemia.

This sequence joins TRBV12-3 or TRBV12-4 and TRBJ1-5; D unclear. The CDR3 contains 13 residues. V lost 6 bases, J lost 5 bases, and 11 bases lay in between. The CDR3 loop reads CASSRTADQPQHF. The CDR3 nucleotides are TGTGCCAGCAGCCGTACAGCGGATCAGCCCCAGCATTTT.

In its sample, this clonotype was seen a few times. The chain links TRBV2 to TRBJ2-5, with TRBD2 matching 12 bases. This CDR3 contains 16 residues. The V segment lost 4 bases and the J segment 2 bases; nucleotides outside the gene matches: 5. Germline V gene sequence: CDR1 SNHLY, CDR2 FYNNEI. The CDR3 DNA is TGTGCCAGCAGTGTCTGGACTAGCGGGGTTCAAGAGACCCAGTACTTC. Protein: CASSVWTSGVQETQYF. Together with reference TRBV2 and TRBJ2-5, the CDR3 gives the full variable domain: EPEVTQTPSHQVTQMGQEVILRCVPISNHLYFYWYRQILGQKVEFLVSFYNNEISEKSEIFDDQFSVERPDGSNFTLKIRSTKLEDSAMYFCASSVWTSGVQETQYFGPGTRLLVL.

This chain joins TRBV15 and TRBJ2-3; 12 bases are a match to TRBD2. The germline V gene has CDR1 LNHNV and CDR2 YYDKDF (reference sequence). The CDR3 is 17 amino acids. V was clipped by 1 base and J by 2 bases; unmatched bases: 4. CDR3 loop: CATSRGLAGVVTDTQYF. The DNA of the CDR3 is TGTGCCACCAGCAGAGGACTAGCGGGAGTGGTCACAGATACGCAGTATTTT.

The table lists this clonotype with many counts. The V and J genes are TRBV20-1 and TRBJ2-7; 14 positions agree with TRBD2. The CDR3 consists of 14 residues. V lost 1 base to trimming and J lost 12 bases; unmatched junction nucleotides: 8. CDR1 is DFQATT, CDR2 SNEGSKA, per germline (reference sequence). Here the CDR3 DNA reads TGCAGTGCTAGAGGTAGACTAGCGGGGGGGCTATTGTACTTC. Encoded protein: CSARGRLAGGLLYF.

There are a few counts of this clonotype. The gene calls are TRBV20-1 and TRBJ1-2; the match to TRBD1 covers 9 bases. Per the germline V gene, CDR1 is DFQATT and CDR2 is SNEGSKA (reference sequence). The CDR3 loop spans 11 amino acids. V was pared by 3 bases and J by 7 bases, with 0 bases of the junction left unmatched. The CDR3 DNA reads TGCAGTGCTAGGACAGGGGGTGGCTACACCTTC. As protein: CSARTGGGYTF.

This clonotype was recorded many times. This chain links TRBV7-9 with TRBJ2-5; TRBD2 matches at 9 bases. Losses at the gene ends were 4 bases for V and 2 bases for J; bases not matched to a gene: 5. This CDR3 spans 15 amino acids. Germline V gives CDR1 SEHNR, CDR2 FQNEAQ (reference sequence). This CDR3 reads CASSSGLADQETQYF. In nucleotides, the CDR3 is TGTGCCAGCAGCTCGGGACTAGCCGATCAAGAGACCCAGTACTTC.

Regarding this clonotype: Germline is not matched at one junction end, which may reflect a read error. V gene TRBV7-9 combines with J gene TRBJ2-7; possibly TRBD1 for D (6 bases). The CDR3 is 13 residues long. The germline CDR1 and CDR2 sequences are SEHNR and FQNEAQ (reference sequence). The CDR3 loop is CASSFNREYEQYF. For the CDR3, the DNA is TGTGCTAGCAGCTTCAACAGGGAGTACGAGCAGTACTTC.

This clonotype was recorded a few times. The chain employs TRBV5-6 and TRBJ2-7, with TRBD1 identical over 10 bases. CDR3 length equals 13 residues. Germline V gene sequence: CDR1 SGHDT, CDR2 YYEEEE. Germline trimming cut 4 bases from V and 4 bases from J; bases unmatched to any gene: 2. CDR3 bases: TGTGCCAGCAGCGGGGGACAGGGGTACGAGCAGTACTTC. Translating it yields CASSGGQGYEQYF.

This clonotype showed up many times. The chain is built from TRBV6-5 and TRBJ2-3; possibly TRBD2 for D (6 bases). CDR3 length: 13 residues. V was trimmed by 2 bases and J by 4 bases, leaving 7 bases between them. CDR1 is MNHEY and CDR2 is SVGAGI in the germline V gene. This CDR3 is CASSYGTPDTQYF. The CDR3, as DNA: TGTGCCAGCAGTTACGGGACTCCAGATACGCAGTATTTT.

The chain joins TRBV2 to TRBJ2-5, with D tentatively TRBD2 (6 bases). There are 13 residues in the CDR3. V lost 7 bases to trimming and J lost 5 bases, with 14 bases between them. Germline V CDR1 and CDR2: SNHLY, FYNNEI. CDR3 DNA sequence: TGTGCCAGCATTGCGCCGGGGAGGGAGACCCAGTACTTC. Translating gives CASIAPGRETQYF. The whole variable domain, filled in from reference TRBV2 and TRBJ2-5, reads EPEVTQTPSHQVTQMGQEVILRCVPISNHLYFYWYRQILGQKVEFLVSFYNNEISEKSEIFDDQFSVERPDGSNFTLKIRSTKLEDSAMYFCASIAPGRETQYFGPGTRLLVL.

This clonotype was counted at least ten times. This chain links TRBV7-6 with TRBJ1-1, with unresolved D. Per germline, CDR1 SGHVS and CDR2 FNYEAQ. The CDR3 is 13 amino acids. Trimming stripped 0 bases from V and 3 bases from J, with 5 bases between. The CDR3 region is CASSLASYTEAFF. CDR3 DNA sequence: TGTGCCAGCAGCTTAGCTTCGTACACTGAAGCTTTCTTT.

CDR3 amino acids: CASSQASGSGNEQFF. DNA for the CDR3: TGTGCCAGCAGCCAAGCTAGCGGGAGTGGTAATGAGCAGTTCTTC. V usage is TRBV9 and J usage is TRBJ2-1; 10 bases line up with TRBD2. CDR1 is SGDLS and CDR2 is YYNGEE in the germline V gene. V was pared by 4 bases and J by 7 bases, with 8 bases of the junction left unmatched. The CDR3 is 15 amino acids. The full variable domain, rest sourced from reference TRBV9 and TRBJ2-1, is DSGVTQTPKHLITATGQRVTLRCSPRSGDLSVYWYQQSLDQGLQFLIQYYNGEERAKGNILERFSAQQFPDLHSELNLSSLELGDSALYFCASSQASGSGNEQFFGPGTRLTVL.

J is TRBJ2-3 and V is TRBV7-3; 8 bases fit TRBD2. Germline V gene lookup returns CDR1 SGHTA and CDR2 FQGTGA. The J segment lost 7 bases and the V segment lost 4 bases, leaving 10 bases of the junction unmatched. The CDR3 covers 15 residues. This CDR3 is CASSSLAGGRNTQYF. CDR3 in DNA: TGTGCCAGCAGCTCCTTGGCGGGGGGCAGAAATACGCAGTATTTT.

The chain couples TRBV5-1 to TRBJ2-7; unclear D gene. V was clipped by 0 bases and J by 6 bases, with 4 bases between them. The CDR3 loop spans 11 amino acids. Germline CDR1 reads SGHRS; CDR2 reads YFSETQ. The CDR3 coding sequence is TGCGCCAGCAGCTTGGAGTCCGAGCAGTACTTC. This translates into CASSLESEQYF.

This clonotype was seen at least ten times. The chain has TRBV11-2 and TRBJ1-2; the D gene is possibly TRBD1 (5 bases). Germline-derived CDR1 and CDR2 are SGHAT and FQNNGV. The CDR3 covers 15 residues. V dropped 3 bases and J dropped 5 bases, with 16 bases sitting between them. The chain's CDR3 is CASSFLGAGIYGYTF. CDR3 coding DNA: TGTGCCAGCAGCTTTCTTGGGGCAGGGATATATGGCTACACCTTC.